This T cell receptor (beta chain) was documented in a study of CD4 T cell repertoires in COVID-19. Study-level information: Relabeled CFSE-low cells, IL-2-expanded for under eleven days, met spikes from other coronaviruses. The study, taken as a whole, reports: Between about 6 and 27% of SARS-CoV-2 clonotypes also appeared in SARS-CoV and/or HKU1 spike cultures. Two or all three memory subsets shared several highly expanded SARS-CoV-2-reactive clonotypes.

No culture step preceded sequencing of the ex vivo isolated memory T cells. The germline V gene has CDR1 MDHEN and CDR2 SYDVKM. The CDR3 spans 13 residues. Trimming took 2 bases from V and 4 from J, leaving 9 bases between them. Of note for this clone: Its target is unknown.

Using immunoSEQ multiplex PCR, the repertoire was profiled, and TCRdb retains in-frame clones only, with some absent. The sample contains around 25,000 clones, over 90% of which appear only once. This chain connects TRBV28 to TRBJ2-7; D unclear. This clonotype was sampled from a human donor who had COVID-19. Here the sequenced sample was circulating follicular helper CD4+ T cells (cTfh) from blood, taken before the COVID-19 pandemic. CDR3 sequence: CASSLDGLYEQYF. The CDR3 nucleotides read TGTGCCAGCAGTTTAGACGGGTTATACGAGCAGTACTTC.